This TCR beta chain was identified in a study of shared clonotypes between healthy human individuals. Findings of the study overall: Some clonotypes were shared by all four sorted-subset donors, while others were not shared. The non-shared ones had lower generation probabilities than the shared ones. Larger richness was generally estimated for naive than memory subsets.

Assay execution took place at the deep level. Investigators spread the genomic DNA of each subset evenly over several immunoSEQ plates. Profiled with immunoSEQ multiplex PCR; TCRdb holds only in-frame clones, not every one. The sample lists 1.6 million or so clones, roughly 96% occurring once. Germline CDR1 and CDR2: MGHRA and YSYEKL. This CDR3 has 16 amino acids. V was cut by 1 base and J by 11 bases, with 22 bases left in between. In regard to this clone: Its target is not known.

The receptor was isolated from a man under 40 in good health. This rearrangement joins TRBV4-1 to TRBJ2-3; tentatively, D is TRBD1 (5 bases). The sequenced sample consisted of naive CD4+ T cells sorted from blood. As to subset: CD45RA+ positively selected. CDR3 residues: CASSQVPTDPPQRQYF. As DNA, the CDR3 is TGCGCCAGCAGCCAAGTTCCGACAGACCCCCCACAGCGGCAGTATTTT.